This T cell receptor (beta chain) emerged from a study of T cells in Graves' hyperthyroidism and ophthalmopathy. V dropped 3 bases and J dropped 6; count of bases not matched to a gene: 8. The CDR3 consists of 14 residues. Patients showing uncontrolled infection, other autoimmune disease, pregnancy or lactation were ineligible. Together with thyroid ultrasound, orbital computed tomography, serum thyroxine and TRAb, clinical symptoms were used for diagnoses. Study-wide findings and caveats: Model-based prediction identified ophthalmopathy a median roughly 6.1 months prior to its onset.

This clonotype has a count of ten or more. Its target is unknown. The TCR beta CDR3 regions underwent amplification using RNA transcripts as the source. First-round RT-PCR targeting the TCR CDR3 was performed with the HTBI primer set. TCRdb ran MiXCR on the multiplex PCR reads and lists one entry per CDR3 protein. This sample has a few hundred thousand distinct CDR3 sequences; 35% to 50% occur once, and the top ten carry around 44%. Sample: peripheral blood or thyroid tissue (not recorded which). This TCR derives from an adult woman with Graves' disease, either hyperthyroidism or ophthalmopathy (not recorded which). The chain combines TRBV12-3 or TRBV12-4 with TRBJ2-7; 7 bases are a match to TRBD2. CDR3 sequence (DNA): TGTGCCAGCAGTTTGGCGTGGGAGGGGCGCGAGCAGTACTTC. Encoded protein: CASSLAWEGREQYF.